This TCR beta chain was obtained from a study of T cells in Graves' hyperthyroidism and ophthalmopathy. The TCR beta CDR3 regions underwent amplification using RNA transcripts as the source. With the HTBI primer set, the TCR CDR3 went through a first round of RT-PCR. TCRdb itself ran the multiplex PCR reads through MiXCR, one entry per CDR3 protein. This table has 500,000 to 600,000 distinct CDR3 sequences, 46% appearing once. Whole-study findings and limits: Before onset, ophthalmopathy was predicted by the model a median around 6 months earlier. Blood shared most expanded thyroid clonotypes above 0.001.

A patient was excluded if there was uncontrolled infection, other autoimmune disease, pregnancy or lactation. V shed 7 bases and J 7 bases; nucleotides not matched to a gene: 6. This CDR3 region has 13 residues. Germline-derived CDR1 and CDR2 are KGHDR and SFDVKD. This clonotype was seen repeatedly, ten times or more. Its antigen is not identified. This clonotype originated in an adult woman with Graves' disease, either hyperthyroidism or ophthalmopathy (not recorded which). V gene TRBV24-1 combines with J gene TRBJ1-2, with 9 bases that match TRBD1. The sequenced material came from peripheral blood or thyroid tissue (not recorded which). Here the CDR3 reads CATSPGQGFGYTF. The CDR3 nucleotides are TGTGCCACCAGCCCGGGACAGGGTTTTGGCTACACCTTC.